Listed here are 23 T cell receptor beta chains from one sample, sequenced in a study of vaccination and CD4 T cells after COVID-19. Noted treatment: roughly 10-day PBMC culture with coronavirus spike peptide pools or control peptides (ViraFEST assay). These TCRs' antigens remain unknown. The Oncomine TCR Beta short-read assay was what sequenced the DNA obtained from cultured CD4+ T cells. TCRdb re-called the PCR reads through MiXCR, storing one row per CDR3 protein. The sample lists roughly 8,900 distinct CDR3 sequences, under 65% seen once, with about 16% in the top ten. The starting material was cultured CD4+ T cells from blood, obtained after SARS-CoV-2 vaccination. Source of these receptors: a human donor with COVID-19.

The chain joins TRBV20-1 to TRBJ2-5; 8 nucleotides line up with TRBD2. V gave up 4 bases and J gave up 5 bases; unmatched junction bases: 6. The CDR3 is 13 amino acids. Germline V gene data show CDR1 as DFQATT and CDR2 as SNEGSKA (reference sequence). In DNA, the CDR3 is TGCAGTGCTAAATTTATAGCGGGGGAGACCCAGTACTTC. Encoded protein: CSAKFIAGETQYF.

The chain is built from TRBV10-1 and TRBJ2-1, with 8 nucleotides matching TRBD1. Germline CDR1 reads WNHNN; CDR2 reads SYGVQD (reference sequence). V lost 2 bases to trimming and J lost 4 bases; unmatched junction nucleotides: 1. CDR3 length: 14 residues. CDR3 residues: CASSEGTGYNEQFF. DNA of the CDR3: TGCGCCAGCAGTGAGGGGACAGGATACAATGAGCAGTTCTTC.

About this clonotype: The germline gene is not matched at one end of the junction; a read error may be the cause. V and J are TRBV6-1 and TRBJ1-5, with D possibly TRBD1 on 5 matching bases. This CDR3 has 16 amino acids. Germline CDR1 is MNHNS and CDR2 is SASEGT. In DNA, the CDR3 is TGTGCCAGCAGTGAGCCTAGTCCCCGGGGGGATCAGCCCCGGCATTTT. This gives the protein CASSEPSPRGDQPRHF.

This rearrangement joins TRBV4-2 to TRBJ2-5; the match to TRBD2 covers 13 bases. The CDR3 sequence is 17 residues long. With V trimmed by 0 bases and J by 2 bases, 3 bases remained unmatched. CDR1 and CDR2 from the germline V gene are LGHNA and YNFKEQ. CDR3 region: CASSQETSGGWQETQYF. CDR3 bases: TGTGCCAGCAGCCAAGAGACTAGCGGGGGGTGGCAAGAGACCCAGTACTTC.

This clonotype was observed a few times. V and J are TRBV2 and TRBJ2-1; 8 nucleotides match TRBD2. This CDR3 contains 13 residues. The V gene end was trimmed by 6 bases and the J gene end by 7 bases; junction bases not matched to a gene: 5. Germline loops: CDR1 SNHLY, CDR2 FYNNEI. The CDR3 region is CASRGSGVNEQFF. CDR3 in DNA: TGTGCCAGCAGGGGTAGCGGGGTGAATGAGCAGTTCTTC.

This clonotype was seen only a few times. The chain uses TRBV6-1 and TRBJ2-5, with a weak D call TRBD2 (6 bases). Trimming removed 6 bases at V and 5 bases at J, with 16 bases between. The germline V gene encodes CDR1 MNHNS and CDR2 SASEGT. This CDR3 has 14 amino acids. The CDR3 DNA reads TGTGCCAGCAGCCAAACCCAGGGAGGTGAGACCCAGTACTTC. The encoded protein is CASSQTQGGETQYF.

Here the CDR3 DNA reads TGTGCCACCAGTGACACAACCGGGACACCTGGGGCCAACGTCCTGACTTTC. This sequence encodes CATSDTTGTPGANVLTF. The chain recombines TRBV24-1 with TRBJ2-6; possible D gene TRBD1, 6 bases. Germline assignment: CDR1 KGHDR and CDR2 SFDVKD. Trimming took 4 bases from V and 2 from J, leaving 14 bases between them. The CDR3 has 17 residues.

The genes are TRBV5-1 and TRBJ2-3; D could derive from TRBD1 or TRBD2 (5 bases each). CDR1 and CDR2 from the germline V gene are SGHRS and YFSETQ. The CDR3 sequence is 14 residues long. Trimming took off 4 bases at V and 2 bases at J, with 11 bases between the two ends. The CDR3 nucleotides read TGCGCCAGCAGCCGACGGGACCTCACAGATACGCAGTATTTT. Amino acids: CASSRRDLTDTQYF. Drawing the rest from reference TRBV5-1 and TRBJ2-3, the complete variable domain is KAGVTQTPRYLIKTRGQQVTLSCSPISGHRSVSWYQQTPGQGLQFLFEYFSETQRNKGNFPGRFSGRQFSNSRSEMNVSTLELGDSALYLCASSRRDLTDTQYFGPGTRLTVL.

The chain is built from TRBV7-9 and TRBJ2-7; D call uncertain. The germline gives CDR1 SEHNR, CDR2 FQNEAQ (reference sequence). Trimming removed 5 bases at V and 4 bases at J, with 15 bases between. The CDR3 covers 14 residues. The CDR3 region is CASSRSLAVYEQYF. In DNA form, the CDR3 reads TGTGCCAGCAGCCGATCCTTGGCGGTATACGAGCAGTACTTC.

CDR3 nucleotides: TGTGCCAGCAGTTACAACGGACCTGTGAAGACCCTCCACTTT. This sequence encodes CASSYNGPVKTLHF. The chain combines TRBV6-5 with TRBJ1-6; D remains unclear. Trimming took 2 bases from V and 14 from J, leaving 16 bases between them. CDR1 MNHEY and CDR2 SVGAGI come from the germline V gene. This CDR3 region has 14 residues.

The rearrangement uses TRBV27 and TRBJ1-5; 7 bases agree with TRBD1. The CDR3 has 15 amino acids. Germline V gives CDR1 MNHEY, CDR2 SMNVEV (reference sequence). With V trimmed by 5 bases and J by 5 bases, 9 bases remained unmatched. CDR3 sequence: CASSPKGAIYQPQHF. CDR3 DNA sequence: TGTGCCAGCAGTCCAAAGGGGGCCATTTATCAGCCCCAGCATTTT.

The chain uses TRBV7-2 and TRBJ1-2, with D hard to call. V was cut by 5 bases and J by 0 bases, with 10 bases left in between. From germline, CDR1 is SGHTA and CDR2 FQGNSA. The CDR3 runs 14 residues. This CDR3 is CASSLLGPNYGYTF. CDR3 DNA: TGTGCCAGCAGCCTGCTGGGTCCTAACTATGGCTACACCTTC.

V is TRBV7-2 and J is TRBJ2-5; TRBD1 might be the D (5 bases). The V gene's germline CDR1 is SGHTA and CDR2 FQGNSA. Trimming cost V 3 bases and J 2 bases, with 10 bases left between them. The CDR3 has 14 amino acids. CDR3: CASSFTGRQETQYF. The CDR3 DNA reads as TGTGCCAGCAGCTTCACAGGACGACAAGAGACCCAGTACTTC.

This chain connects TRBV7-3 to TRBJ1-5, with 7 bases aligning to TRBD1. In germline, CDR1 is SGHTA, CDR2 FQGTGA. The junction had 5 bases not matched to a gene; V was cut back by 5 bases and J by 4 bases. CDR3 length equals 14 residues. The CDR3 loop reads CASSPSGGNQPQHF. The DNA for the CDR3 is TGTGCCAGCAGCCCCTCAGGGGGAAATCAGCCCCAGCATTTT.

The chain has TRBV20-1 and TRBJ2-5, with 11 bases identical to TRBD1. The germline V gene encodes CDR1 DFQATT and CDR2 SNEGSKA (reference sequence). Trimming took 6 bases from V and 3 from J; bases not matched to a gene: 6. CDR3 length: 14 residues. The CDR3 DNA sequence: TGCAGTGCGTCCGGGACAGGGGGAGAAGAGACCCAGTACTTC. The encoded protein is CSASGTGGEETQYF.

This clonotype came up a few times. The rearrangement links TRBV6-2 or TRBV6-3 to TRBJ2-7, with 8 bases aligning to TRBD2. CDR1 MNHEY and CDR2 SVGEGT come from the germline V gene. V gave up 6 bases and J gave up 4 bases; unmatched junction bases: 8. CDR3 length: 14 residues. The CDR3 nucleotides are TGTGCCAGCAGCTCGAGCGGGGGAGGTTACGAGCAGTACTTC. It yields the protein CASSSSGGGYEQYF.

This clonotype was picked up a small number of times. The chain recombines TRBV24-1 with TRBJ2-3; 10 nucleotides line up with TRBD2. The J segment lost 2 bases and the V segment lost 3 bases, leaving 1 base of the junction unmatched. Germline V gene data show CDR1 as KGHDR and CDR2 as SFDVKD. The length of the CDR3 is 15 residues. The CDR3 reads CATSDSGGATDTQYF. The CDR3 DNA follows: TGTGCCACCAGTGATAGCGGGGGGGCCACAGATACGCAGTATTTT.

V gene TRBV12-3 or TRBV12-4 combines with J gene TRBJ2-3; 10 bases are a match to TRBD2. V trimming: 6 bases; J trimming: 5 bases; junction bases outside the gene matches: 5. The CDR3 sequence is 14 residues long. CDR3 protein: CASSKRGGIDTQYF. In nucleotides, the CDR3 is TGTGCCAGCAGCAAGCGGGGGGGCATAGATACGCAGTATTTT.

This clonotype was seen a handful of times. This chain uses TRBV6-1 with TRBJ2-7, with D maybe TRBD2 (6 bases). The CDR3 extends over 14 amino acids. V was shortened by 6 bases and J by 7 bases, with 19 bases between the two germline ends. The germline CDR1 and CDR2 sequences are MNHNS and SASEGT. CDR3 amino acids: CASRNTWQAGEQYF. The CDR3, as DNA: TGTGCCAGCAGGAATACCTGGCAGGCGGGGGAGCAGTACTTC.

The V call is TRBV6-5, the J call TRBJ1-1; D unclear. Trimming removed 0 bases from V and 1 base from J, with 6 bases in between. The germline CDR1 and CDR2 sequences are MNHEY and SVGAGI. The CDR3 runs 14 residues. For the CDR3, the DNA is TGTGCCAGCAGTTACTCGTTGACGAACACTGAAGCTTTCTTT. Residues: CASSYSLTNTEAFF.

The chain uses TRBV18 and TRBJ2-5; tentatively, D is TRBD1 (6 bases). CDR1 is KGHSH, CDR2 LQKENI, per germline. V was shortened by 2 bases and J by 5 bases, with 12 bases between the two germline ends. This CDR3 has 14 residues. CDR3 residues: CASSPYRERETQYF. The CDR3 DNA reads TGTGCCAGCTCACCATACAGGGAGAGGGAGACCCAGTACTTC. The full variable domain, in which reference TRBV18 and TRBJ2-5 provide the parts outside the CDR3, is NAGVMQNPRHLVRRRGQEARLRCSPMKGHSHVYWYRQLPEEGLKFMVYLQKENIIDESGMPKERFSAEFPKEGPSILRIQQVVRGDSAAYFCASSPYRERETQYFGPGTRLLVL.

This clonotype was seen more than once but under ten times. The chain uses TRBV7-2 and TRBJ2-1; D remains unclear. V lost 1 base to trimming and J lost 4 bases, with 14 bases between them. There are 16 residues in the CDR3. CDR1 and CDR2 from the germline V gene are SGHTA and FQGNSA. The CDR3 loop reads CASSLGGQRRYNEQFF. The DNA for the CDR3 is TGTGCCAGCAGCTTAGGGGGTCAGCGACGTTACAATGAGCAGTTCTTC. Combining the CDR3 with reference TRBV7-2 and TRBJ2-1 gives the whole variable domain GAGVSQSPSNKVTEKGKDVELRCDPISGHTALYWYRQSLGQGLEFLIYFQGNSAPDKSGLPSDRFSAERTGGSVSTLTIQRTQQEDSAVYLCASSLGGQRRYNEQFFGPGTRLTVL.

This chain connects TRBV27 to TRBJ2-7, with D possibly being TRBD1 (6 bases). The germline V and J ends were trimmed by 5 bases and 2 bases, with 19 bases remaining between them. The germline gives CDR1 MNHEY, CDR2 SMNVEV (reference sequence). The CDR3 is 16 amino acids. CDR3 in amino acids: CASSRLPQGYTYEQYF. The CDR3 nucleotides are TGTGCCAGCAGTCGCCTCCCGCAGGGGTACACCTACGAGCAGTACTTC.